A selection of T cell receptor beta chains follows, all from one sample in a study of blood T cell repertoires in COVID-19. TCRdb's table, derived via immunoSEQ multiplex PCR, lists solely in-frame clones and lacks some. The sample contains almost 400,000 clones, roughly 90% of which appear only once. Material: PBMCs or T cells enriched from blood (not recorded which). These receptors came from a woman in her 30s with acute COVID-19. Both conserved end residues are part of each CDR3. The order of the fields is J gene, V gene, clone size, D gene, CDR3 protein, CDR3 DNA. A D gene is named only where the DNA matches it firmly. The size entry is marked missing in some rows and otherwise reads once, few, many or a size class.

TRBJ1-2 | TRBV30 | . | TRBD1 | CAWSGLVGTGGIGYTF | TGTGCCTGGAGTGGGCTCGTTGGGACAGGGGGGATCGGCTACACCTTC
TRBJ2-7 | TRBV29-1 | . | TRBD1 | CSVGRDRVVYEQYF | TGCAGCGTCGGCCGGGACAGGGTTGTCTACGAGCAGTACTTC
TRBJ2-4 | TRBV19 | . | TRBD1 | CASSISPGTGGVGGNIQYF | TGTGCCAGTAGTATATCACCCGGGACAGGGGGTGTTGGTGGAAACATTCAGTACTTC
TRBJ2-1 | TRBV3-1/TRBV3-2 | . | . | CASSQGANEQFF | TGTGCCAGCAGCCAAGGGGCCAATGAGCAGTTCTTC
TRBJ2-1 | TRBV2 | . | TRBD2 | CASRFGRGGSYNEQFF | TGTGCCAGCAGATTTGGGCGGGGGGGCTCCTACAATGAGCAGTTCTTC
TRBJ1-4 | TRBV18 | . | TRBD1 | CASSLGQGAAGEKLFF | TGTGCCAGCTCACTTGGACAGGGGGCCGCAGGTGAAAAACTGTTTTTT
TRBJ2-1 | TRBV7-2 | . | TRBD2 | CASSLLREGQFF | TGTGCCAGCAGCTTACTACGGGAGGGGCAGTTCTTC
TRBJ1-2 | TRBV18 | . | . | CASSPQGNGYTF | TGTGCCAGCTCACCGCAGGGGAATGGCTACACCTTC
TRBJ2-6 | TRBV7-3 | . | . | CASSPSEQAGANVLTF | TGTGCCAGCAGCCCCTCTGAGCAGGCTGGGGCCAACGTCCTGACTTTC
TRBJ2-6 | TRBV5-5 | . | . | CASSLLGANVLTF | TGTGCCAGCAGCTTACTGGGGGCCAACGTCCTGACTTTC
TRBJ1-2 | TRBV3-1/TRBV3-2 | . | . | CASSIQPASGYTF | TGTGCCAGCAGCATACAGCCCGCTTCTGGCTACACCTTC
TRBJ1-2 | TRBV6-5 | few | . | CASSPRQGWVGYTF | TGTGCCAGCAGTCCGCGGCAGGGTTGGGTTGGCTACACCTTC
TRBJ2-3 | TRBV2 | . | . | CASSEEPTDTQYF | TGTGCCAGCAGTGAAGAGCCCACAGATACGCAGTATTTT
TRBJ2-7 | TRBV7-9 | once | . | CASSLGAVRTIGEQYF | TGTGCCAGCAGCTTAGGTGCGGTGCGCACGATTGGCGAGCAGTACTTC
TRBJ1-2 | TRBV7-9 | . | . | CASSPERAYGYTF | TGTGCCAGCAGCCCCGAGAGGGCCTATGGCTACACCTTC
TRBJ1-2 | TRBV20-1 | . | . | CSASRLTGPLNYGYTF | TGCAGTGCTAGTCGTTTAACAGGGCCCCTTAACTATGGCTACACCTTC
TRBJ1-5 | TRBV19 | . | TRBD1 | CASSTSRTGDQPQHF | TGTGCCAGTAGTACTTCCCGGACAGGGGATCAGCCCCAGCATTTT
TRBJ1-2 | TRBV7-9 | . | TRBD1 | CASSPPQGAYYGYTF | TGTGCCAGCAGCCCCCCACAGGGGGCTTATTATGGCTACACCTTC
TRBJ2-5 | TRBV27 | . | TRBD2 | CASSWTRTTETQYF | TGTGCCAGCAGTTGGACTAGAACTACGGAGACCCAGTACTTC
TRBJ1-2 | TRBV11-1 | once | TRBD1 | CASSFAGGSGYTF | TGTGCCAGCAGCTTCGCAGGGGGCTCTGGCTACACCTTC
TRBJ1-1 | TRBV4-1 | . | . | CASSQGANTEAFF | TGCGCCAGCAGCCAAGGGGCCAACACTGAAGCTTTCTTT
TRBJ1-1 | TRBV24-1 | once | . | CATSGGSITEAFF | TGTGCCACCAGTGGAGGCAGCATCACTGAAGCTTTCTTT
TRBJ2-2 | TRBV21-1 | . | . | CASSKGGTGANTGELFF | TGTGCCAGCAGCAAAGGGGGGACAGGGGCGAACACCGGGGAGCTGTTTTTT
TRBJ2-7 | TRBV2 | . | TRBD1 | CASTTPRGQGTYEQYF | TGTGCCAGCACGACCCCCCGGGGACAGGGAACCTACGAGCAGTACTTC
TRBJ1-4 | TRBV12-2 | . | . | CASRLRGSGANEKLFF | TGTGCAAGTCGCTTAAGAGGATCCGGGGCTAATGAAAAACTGTTTTTT
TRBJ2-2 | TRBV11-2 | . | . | CASSLRTVTGVSGELFF | TGTGCCAGCAGCTTGAGGACGGTCACCGGGGTTAGCGGGGAGCTGTTTTTT
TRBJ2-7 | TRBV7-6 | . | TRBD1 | CASSLVVGQVYEQYF | TGTGCCAGCAGCTTAGTGGTGGGACAGGTTTACGAGCAGTACTTC
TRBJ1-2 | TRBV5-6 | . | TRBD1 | CASSLTGRTGGVDGYTF | TGTGCCAGCAGCTTAACCGGTAGGACAGGGGGCGTAGATGGCTACACCTTC
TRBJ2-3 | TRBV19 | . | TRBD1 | CASSPGQGIDTQYF | TGTGCCAGTAGTCCGGGACAGGGGATAGATACGCAGTATTTT
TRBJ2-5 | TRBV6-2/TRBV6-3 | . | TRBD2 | CASSWAWRGGRETQYF | TGTGCCAGCAGTTGGGCCTGGCGGGGGGGCCGGGAGACCCAGTACTTC
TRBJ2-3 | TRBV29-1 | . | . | CSVANRETDTQYF | TGCAGCGTTGCCAACAGGGAGACAGATACGCAGTATTTT
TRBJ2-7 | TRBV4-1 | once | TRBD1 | CASSQEYGQGTYEQYF | TGCGCCAGCAGCCAAGAATACGGACAGGGCACCTACGAGCAGTACTTC
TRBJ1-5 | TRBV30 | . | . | CAWSPSQVQPQHF | TGTGCCTGGTCTCCCAGCCAGGTTCAGCCCCAGCATTTT
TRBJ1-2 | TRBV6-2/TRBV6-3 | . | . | CASSYPQDYTF | TGTGCCAGCAGTTACCCGCAGGACTACACCTTC
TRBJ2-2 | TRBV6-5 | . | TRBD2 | CASSYIGGGSGELFF | TGTGCCAGCAGTTATATCGGGGGAGGGTCCGGGGAGCTGTTTTTT
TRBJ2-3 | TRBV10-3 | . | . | CAIRRQQGSDTQYF | TGTGCCATCAGGAGGCAACAGGGCTCAGATACGCAGTATTTT
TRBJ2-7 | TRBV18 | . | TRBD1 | CASSRDRNYEQYF | TGTGCCAGCTCACGGGACAGGAACTACGAGCAGTACTTC
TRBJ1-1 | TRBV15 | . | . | CATSRQMNTEAFF | TGTGCCACCAGCAGACAGATGAACACTGAAGCTTTCTTT
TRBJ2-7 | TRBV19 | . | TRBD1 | CASSLTGTGYYEQYF | TGTGCCAGTAGTCTTACCGGGACAGGGTATTACGAGCAGTACTTC
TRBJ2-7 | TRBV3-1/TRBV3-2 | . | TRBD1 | CASSQDPTGGGYEQYF | TGTGCCAGCAGCCAAGATCCGACAGGGGGCGGGTACGAGCAGTACTTC
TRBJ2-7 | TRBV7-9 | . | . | CASSPPCAGMNCEQYF | TGTGCCAGCAGTCCTCCGTGTGCAGGGATGAATTGCGAGCAGTACTTC
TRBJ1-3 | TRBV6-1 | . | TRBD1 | CASSGGQVRSGNTIYF | TGTGCCAGCAGTGGGGGACAGGTTCGCTCTGGAAACACCATATATTTT
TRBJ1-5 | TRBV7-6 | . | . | CASSLYQVVRYLPYNQPQHF | TGTGCCAGCAGCTTATACCAGGTTGTACGGTATCTGCCCTATAATCAGCCCCAGCATTTT
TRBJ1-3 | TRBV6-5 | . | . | CASSPTDSSGNTIYF | TGTGCCAGCAGTCCGACAGATTCCTCTGGAAACACCATATATTTT
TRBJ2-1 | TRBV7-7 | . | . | CASSTKQGSYNEQFF | TGTGCCAGCAGCACCAAACAGGGATCCTACAATGAGCAGTTCTTC
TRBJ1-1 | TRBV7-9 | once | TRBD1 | CASINPDRGTEAFF | TGTGCCAGCATTAACCCCGACAGGGGCACTGAAGCTTTCTTT
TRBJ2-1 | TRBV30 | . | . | CAWTPGREAQFF | TGTGCCTGGACCCCAGGCCGGGAAGCGCAGTTCTTC
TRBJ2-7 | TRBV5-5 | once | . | CASSLGTAENYEQYF | TGTGCCAGCAGCTTGGGGACAGCGGAAAATTACGAGCAGTACTTC
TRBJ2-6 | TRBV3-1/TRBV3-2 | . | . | CASSVGGQGANVLTF | TGTGCCAGCAGCGTCGGGGGGCAGGGGGCCAACGTCCTGACTTTC
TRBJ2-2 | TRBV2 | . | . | CASSGPPGHYTGELFF | TGTGCCAGCAGTGGACCTCCGGGACACTACACCGGGGAGCTGTTTTTT
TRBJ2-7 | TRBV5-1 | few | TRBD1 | CASSSSTDRGTYEQYF | TGCGCCAGCAGTTCAAGCACCGACAGGGGAACCTACGAGCAGTACTTC
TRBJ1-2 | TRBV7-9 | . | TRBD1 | CASSARGQGYYGYTF | TGTGCCAGCAGCGCTCGAGGACAGGGGTACTATGGCTACACCTTC
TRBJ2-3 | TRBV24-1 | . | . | CATSDLTGSLTDTQYF | TGTGCCACCAGTGATTTGACCGGGAGCCTCACAGATACGCAGTATTTT
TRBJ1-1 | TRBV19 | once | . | CASSIRSSDFPRRVEAFF | TGTGCCAGTAGTATCCGGTCATCAGACTTCCCCCGCCGAGTAGAAGCTTTCTTT
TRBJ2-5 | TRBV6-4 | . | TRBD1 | CASTPPPRDRVGYETQYF | TGTGCCAGCACTCCTCCACCGCGGGACAGGGTCGGGTATGAGACCCAGTACTTC
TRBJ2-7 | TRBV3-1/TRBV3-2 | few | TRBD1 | CASSQGPGTDSYEQYF | TGTGCCAGCAGCCAAGGGCCCGGGACAGATTCCTACGAGCAGTACTTC
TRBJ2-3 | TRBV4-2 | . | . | CASSPSRTGNTDTQYF | TGTGCCAGCAGCCCGAGCAGAACAGGGAATACAGATACGCAGTATTTT
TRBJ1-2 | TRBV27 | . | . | CASSPEGLLARYGYTF | TGTGCCAGCAGTCCAGAGGGACTCCTAGCGCGATATGGCTACACCTTC
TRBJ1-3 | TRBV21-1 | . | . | CASSKTMAGNSGNTIYF | TGTGCCAGCAGCAAAACTATGGCGGGAAACTCTGGAAACACCATATATTTT
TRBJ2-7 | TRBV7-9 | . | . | CASSLEAGVDEQYF | TGTGCCAGCAGCTTAGAGGCAGGGGTCGACGAGCAGTACTTC